The present entry profiles one T cell receptor (beta chain) with its context. These data come from a study of blood T cell repertoires in COVID-19. Measured with immunoSEQ multiplex PCR; TCRdb has only the in-frame clones, and not every one. The table has roughly 200,000 clones, around nine tenths seen once. This CDR3 has 14 amino acids. The junction had 5 bases not matched to a gene; V was cut back by 6 bases and J by 1 base. Germline V gene sequence: CDR1 SNHLY, CDR2 FYNNEI. Sequences were obtained from peripheral blood. The chain employs TRBV2 and TRBJ1-1, with 7 bases aligning to TRBD1. The receptor was isolated from a man aged 55 to 70 who had recovered from COVID-19. This chain's CDR3 is CASSVGQTNTEAFF. The CDR3 DNA follows: TGTGCCAGCAGCGTGGGACAGACGAACACTGAAGCTTTCTTT.